What follows are 5 T cell receptor beta chains derived from one specimen sequenced in a study of cytomegalovirus exposure and HLA in healthy donors. This PCR relied on a set of 60 Vbeta primers and 13 Jbeta primers. TCRdb keeps only in-frame clones here, not all; method: immunoSEQ multiplex PCR. The repertoire holds under 200,000 clones, with around 79% as singletons. Material for sequencing was PBMCs. The receptors were sampled from a woman in her forties in good health and CMV-seronegative.

V gene TRBV5-4 combines with J gene TRBJ2-5, with D possibly matching TRBD1 (6 bases). V was shortened by 4 bases and J by 2 bases, with 18 bases between the two germline ends. CDR1 and CDR2 (germline): SGHNT, YYREEE (reference sequence). The CDR3 runs to 16 residues. The DNA for the CDR3 is TGTGCCAGCAGCCCTAAACAGGGTATAGGGCAAGAGACCCAGTACTTC. This gives the protein CASSPKQGIGQETQYF.

The CDR3 DNA reads as TGCGCCAGCAGCCCGACCGACTCAGTTGGCCCCCTTGGCTACACCTTC. Protein sequence: CASSPTDSVGPLGYTF. The chain links TRBV5-1 to TRBJ1-2, with D unclear. Germline CDR1 SGHRS, CDR2 YFSETQ. Trimming pared 4 bases from V and 7 bases from J, leaving 23 bases between. The CDR3 consists of 16 residues.

This chain links TRBV2 with TRBJ2-7; tentative D call: TRBD2 (6 bases). This CDR3 comprises 14 residues. Germline CDR1 reads SNHLY; CDR2 reads FYNNEI. The germline V and J ends were trimmed by 7 bases and 5 bases, with 18 bases remaining between them. CDR3 bases: TGTGCCAGCAAGACGGGAGAGGTTTCGCACGAGCAGTACTTC. Amino acid sequence: CASKTGEVSHEQYF.

This chain uses TRBV5-4 with TRBJ2-4, with D tentatively TRBD1 (5 bases). Germline-derived CDR1 and CDR2 are SGHNT and YYREEE (reference sequence). The CDR3 length is 16 residues. V lost 4 bases and J 0 bases, leaving 14 bases between the germline ends. CDR3 bases: TGTGCCAGCAGCGAACAGGCCCTCCTAGCCAAAAACATTCAGTACTTC. Its protein is CASSEQALLAKNIQYF.

The rearrangement joins TRBV6-1 to TRBJ2-1, with D maybe TRBD2 (5 bases). CDR1 MNHNS and CDR2 SASEGT come from the germline V gene. V dropped 6 bases and J dropped 10 bases, with 10 bases sitting between them. This CDR3 is built from 11 residues. This CDR3 reads CASRDRLEQFF. CDR3 bases: TGTGCCAGCAGGGATCGACTAGAGCAGTTCTTC.